This passage covers 7 T cell receptor beta chains from one sample sequenced in a study of cytomegalovirus exposure and HLA in healthy donors. This PCR relied on a set of 60 Vbeta primers and 13 Jbeta primers. Produced via immunoSEQ multiplex PCR; TCRdb's table is partial and in-frame only. The sample comprises about 270,000 clones, under 80% of which are singletons, and about 2.2% rests with the top ten. Sequencing input: PBMCs. The receptors shown here come from a female donor in good health and CMV-seronegative.

The chain carries TRBV5-1 and TRBJ2-2; 7 positions agree with TRBD2. The germline gives CDR1 SGHRS, CDR2 YFSETQ. The V and J ends lost 4 bases and 6 bases, in that order; junction bases with no gene match: 3. CDR3 size: 13 residues. The DNA for the CDR3 is TGCGCCAGCAGCACCGGGGGGTCCGGGGAGCTGTTTTTT. Translation gives CASSTGGSGELFF.

The V gene is TRBV7-6, the J gene TRBJ2-2, with D possibly matching TRBD1 (6 bases). Germline CDR1 reads SGHVS; CDR2 reads FNYEAQ. The V gene lost 1 base and the J gene lost 1 base, with 13 bases spanning the gap. This CDR3 has 17 amino acids. The CDR3 DNA follows: TGTGCCAGCAGCTTAGAGGGGGTCGCCCTGAACACCGGGGAGCTGTTTTTT. This gives the protein CASSLEGVALNTGELFF.

The chain links TRBV9 to TRBJ2-2; 13 bases are a match to TRBD2. The CDR3 has 17 residues. V lost 3 bases, J lost 5 bases, and 7 bases stayed unmatched. Germline CDR1 reads SGDLS; CDR2 reads YYNGEE. CDR3 coding DNA: TGTGCCAGCAGCGCCTCCGGGACTAGCGGGAAGACCGGGGAGCTGTTTTTT. It specifies CASSASGTSGKTGELFF. Combining the CDR3 with reference TRBV9 and TRBJ2-2 gives the whole variable domain DSGVTQTPKHLITATGQRVTLRCSPRSGDLSVYWYQQSLDQGLQFLIQYYNGEERAKGNILERFSAQQFPDLHSELNLSSLELGDSALYFCASSASGTSGKTGELFFGEGSRLTVL.

This clone was counted once. The V gene is TRBV27, the J gene TRBJ1-5, with D tentatively TRBD1 (5 bases). Germline V gene data show CDR1 as MNHEY and CDR2 as SMNVEV (reference sequence). This CDR3 has 14 amino acids. The V end lost 7 bases, the J end lost 0 bases, and 10 bases lay between the germline ends. The CDR3 sequence: CASNPTGSNQPQHF. The DNA of the CDR3 is TGTGCCAGCAACCCCACAGGTAGCAATCAGCCCCAGCATTTT.

A few counts support this clone. The rearrangement uses TRBV7-9 and TRBJ1-2; 8 nucleotides match TRBD1. CDR3 size: 17 residues. Germline V gives CDR1 SEHNR, CDR2 FQNEAQ (reference sequence). The V gene end was trimmed by 4 bases and the J gene end by 6 bases; junction bases not matched to a gene: 16. The CDR3 nucleotides read TGTGCCAGCAGCTGGGACCATAGGACAGGGAGACCTCATGGCTACACCTTC. It is translated as CASSWDHRTGRPHGYTF.

V usage is TRBV7-8 and J usage is TRBJ2-7; perhaps TRBD1 as D (5 bases). Deletions cut 0 bases from V and 6 bases from J, with 12 bases between. The CDR3 covers 14 residues. Per the germline V gene, CDR1 is SGHVS and CDR2 is FQNEAQ. The CDR3 sequence is CASSLAEAGAEQYF. The CDR3, as DNA: TGTGCCAGCAGCTTAGCGGAAGCTGGGGCCGAGCAGTACTTC.

The chain combines TRBV2 with TRBJ2-7, with 9 bases aligning to TRBD1. This CDR3 region has 13 residues. Germline trimming cut 6 bases from V and 5 bases from J; bases unmatched to any gene: 5. Germline lookup yields CDR1 SNHLY and CDR2 FYNNEI. The CDR3 here is CASRLGQGDEQYF. The CDR3, as DNA: TGTGCCAGCAGGTTGGGACAGGGAGACGAGCAGTACTTC.